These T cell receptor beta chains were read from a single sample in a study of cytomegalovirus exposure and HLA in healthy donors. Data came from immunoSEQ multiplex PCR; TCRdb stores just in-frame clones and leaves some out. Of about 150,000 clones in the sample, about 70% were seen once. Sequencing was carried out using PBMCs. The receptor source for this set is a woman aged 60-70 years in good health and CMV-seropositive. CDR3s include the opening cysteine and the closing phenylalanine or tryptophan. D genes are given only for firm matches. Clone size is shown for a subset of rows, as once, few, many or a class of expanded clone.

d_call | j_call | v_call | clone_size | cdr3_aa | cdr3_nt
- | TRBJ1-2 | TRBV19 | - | CASSGEINYGYTF | TGTGCCAGTAGTGGGGAGATAAACTATGGCTACACCTTC
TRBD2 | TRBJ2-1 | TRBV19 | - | CASSMDSGRVSYNEQFF | TGTGCCAGTAGTATGGATAGCGGGAGGGTTTCCTACAATGAGCAGTTCTTC
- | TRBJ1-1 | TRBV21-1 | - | CASSRGGVNTEAFF | TGTGCCAGCAGTCGAGGGGGAGTGAACACTGAAGCTTTCTTT
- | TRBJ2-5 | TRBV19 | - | CATRGAPRETQYF | TGTGCCACTAGGGGGGCCCCCCGGGAGACCCAGTACTTC
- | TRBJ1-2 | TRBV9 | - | CASSVVSGVGYTF | TGTGCCAGCAGCGTAGTCTCGGGGGTTGGCTACACCTTC
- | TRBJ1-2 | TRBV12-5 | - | CASGRGRSYGYTF | TGTGCTAGTGGAAGAGGGCGGTCCTATGGCTACACCTTC
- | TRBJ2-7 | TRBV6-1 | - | CASSEHHGRPSKDEQYF | TGTGCCAGCAGTGAACATCATGGGAGGCCCTCTAAGGACGAGCAGTACTTC
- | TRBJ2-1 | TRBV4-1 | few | CASSQKESEPYNEQFF | TGCGCCAGCAGCCAAAAGGAGAGTGAGCCCTACAATGAGCAGTTCTTC
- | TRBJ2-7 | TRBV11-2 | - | CASSLGRGSYEQYF | TGTGCCAGCAGCTTAGGCAGGGGATCCTACGAGCAGTACTTC
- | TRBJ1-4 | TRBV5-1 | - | CASSLRQINEKLFF | TGCGCCAGCAGCCTTCGACAGATTAATGAAAAACTGTTTTTT
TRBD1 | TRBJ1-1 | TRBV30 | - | CAWSFETGMNTEAFF | TGTGCCTGGAGTTTCGAGACAGGGATGAACACTGAAGCTTTCTTT
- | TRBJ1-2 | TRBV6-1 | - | CASSVPTGLGGYTF | TGTGCCAGCAGTGTACCTACAGGGCTCGGGGGCTACACCTTC
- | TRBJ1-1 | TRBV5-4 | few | CASFHSGTSQEAFF | TGTGCCAGCTTCCACTCCGGGACAAGTCAGGAAGCTTTCTTT
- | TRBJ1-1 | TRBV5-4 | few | CASSLGGATLNTEAFF | TGTGCCAGCAGCTTGGGGGGAGCCACGTTGAACACTGAAGCTTTCTTT
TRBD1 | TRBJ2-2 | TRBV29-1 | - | CSGGNRGAGELFF | TGCAGCGGCGGAAACAGGGGAGCCGGGGAGCTGTTTTTT
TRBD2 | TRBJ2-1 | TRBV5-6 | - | CASSLRPGTRDLEQFF | TGTGCCAGCAGCTTGAGGCCCGGGACTAGAGATCTTGAGCAGTTCTTC
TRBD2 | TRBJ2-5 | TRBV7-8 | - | CASSSPGLAGQETQYF | TGTGCCAGCAGCTCCCCGGGACTAGCGGGACAAGAGACCCAGTACTTC
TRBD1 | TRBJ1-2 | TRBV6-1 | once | CASSEGGQRFYGYTF | TGTGCCAGCAGTGAAGGGGGACAGCGGTTTTATGGCTACACCTTC
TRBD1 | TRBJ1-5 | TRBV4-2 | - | CASSHDAGQSDQPQHF | TGTGCCAGCAGCCACGATGCGGGACAGTCAGATCAGCCCCAGCATTTT
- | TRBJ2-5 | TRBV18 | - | CASSPWQRQETQYF | TGTGCCAGCTCACCATGGCAGCGCCAAGAGACCCAGTACTTC
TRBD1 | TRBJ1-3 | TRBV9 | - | CASSRGEGQASGNTIYF | TGTGCCAGCTCCCGCGGGGAGGGACAGGCCTCTGGAAACACCATATATTTT
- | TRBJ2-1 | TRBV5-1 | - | CASSLEGGITYNEQFF | TGCGCCAGCAGCTTGGAGGGCGGGATTACATACAATGAGCAGTTCTTC
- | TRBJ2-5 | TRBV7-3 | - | CASSLGLQETQYF | TGTGCCAGCAGCTTGGGACTCCAAGAGACCCAGTACTTC
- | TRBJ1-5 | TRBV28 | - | CASSPRGVGKQPQHF | TGTGCCAGCAGCCCCCGGGGGGTTGGTAAGCAGCCCCAGCATTTT